Given below is one TCR beta chain in context. The antigen this receptor binds is unknown. One base away there is no much larger clone; base qualities are not given. CDR1 and CDR2 were assigned from the germline V gene as SNHLY and FYNNEI. Spanning cysteine to phenylalanine, the CDR3 consists of 16 amino acids. The DNA shown is the 48-base CDR3, in frame from base 1. V has 4 bases trimmed and J has 3 bases trimmed; junction bases matching no gene number 8. A single peripheral blood draw of about 116 mL on average was collected from each donor into heparinised tubes. Using a panel that included CD45RO, CCR7, CD25, CD127, CD95 and CD27, naive, central memory, regulatory and stem cell-like memory CD4+ T cells were sorted on a BD FACSAria II. Every sorted population had a purity above 98%. PBMCs were isolated immediately by Lymphoprep density gradient centrifugation and stained directly without culture. Samples were stained and sorted in pairs, with one healthy donor and one patient per experiment, so that batch effects were minimized.

The entire isolated RNA was reverse transcribed using the High Capacity cDNA Reverse Transcription Kit, and thus expressed TCRB transcripts were sequenced. Deep immunoSEQ sequencing was applied to naive, central memory and regulatory T cell samples, giving an average of around 3.4 million total reads per sample. Sorted cells were lysed in RLT buffer and RNA was extracted with DNase-treated RNeasy Micro or Mini kits, depending on cell number. Each cell subset was processed separately to prevent cross-contamination, with patient and healthy donor samples processed together. The immunoSEQ multiplex PCR was used to amplify TCRB sequences from cDNA, yielding 87-bp fragments that span the CDR3 region. Amplicons were sequenced on the Illumina HiSeq platform. In the original analysis: PCR bias was corrected computationally using synthetic template baselines, and reads within Hamming distance 2 were collapsed, with unmergeable singletons discarded. Reads were aligned against IMGT to assign V, D and J genes, CDR3 length and insertions or deletions at six rearrangement sites. Within each subset, clonotype counts were normalized to sorted cell number, after which true diversity and Gini coefficients were computed with the tcR R package. The overlap coefficient, calculated on TCRB nucleotide sequences, was used to quantify repertoire sharing. Out-of-frame TCRB sequences from naive cells were analyzed as a proxy for the pre-selection repertoire. Entries here come from immuneACCESS through TCRdb and include only in-frame sequences with V and J called. Some clones fail to appear in such tables; in the studies checked, an unresolved V gene covers under half of the shortfall, and the cause of the remainder is unknown. V, J and clone size derive from that table, while D and trimming were established from the DNA sequence. The sample includes 450,000 or so clones, with 10% to 12% observed a single time. The ten largest account for over 0.035% of the sample.

This sample was included in a study of beta chain features in type 1 diabetes (dated by TCRdb to 2016 to 2019). About the study as a whole: Patients and healthy donors did not differ in mean age, gender distribution, total cell number or subset yield. A total of about 100 million sorted cells were examined across all samples, and RNA yield correlated strongly with the number of cells per subset. The study compared the TCRB repertoires of sorted circulating CD4+ T cell subsets in recently diagnosed type 1 diabetes patients with those in matched healthy donors. Whereas all 30 or so donors provided naive and central memory subsets, regulatory and stem cell-like memory subsets were isolated from just 8 patients and roughly eight healthy donors. What the work shows at the level of the full study, not this receptor alone: Because cDNA rather than genomic DNA was sequenced, highly expressing activated cells could have been over-represented, although no difference in activation and CD3 levels was found between groups. At VDJ recombination sites, type 1 diabetes patients had fewer insertions and more deleted nucleotides, which implies abnormalities in thymic rearrangement. Type 1 diabetes patients showed a moderate but significant shortening of TCRB CDR3 length in all four CD4+ subsets. Naive, central memory and regulatory TCRB repertoires appeared to be more similar among patients than among healthy donors. Because small numbers of individuals were included in the HLA sub-analyses, any influence of HLA type on TCRB rearrangement was left unresolved. Shorter templates might have been favored by PCR, but patient and control samples were amplified and corrected together, so both groups would have been affected equally by any skew.

The receptor's source is a woman aged 18-35 years in good health. In this chain, TRBV2 is recombined with TRBJ2-3, and TRBD1 aligns with 9 junction nucleotides. The sample consisted of naive CD4+ T cells from blood. The cell subset or site label here, explained by the study, means: true naive CD4+ T cells. The CDR3 corresponds to CASSAGTGLYTDTQYF. The DNA sequence is given as TGTGCCAGCAGTGCCGGGACAGGGTTATATACAGATACGCAGTATTTT.